Listed below are T cell receptor beta chains from one sample, sequenced in a study of Siglec-9 on CD8 T cells in melanoma. Produced via immunoSEQ multiplex PCR; TCRdb's table is partial and in-frame only. The sample carries approximately 35,000 clones, more than 65% recorded once. Sequenced material: Siglec-9- CD8+ T cells sorted from blood. Receptors were obtained from a human donor in good health. The CDR3 runs from the conserved cysteine through the conserved F or W. Each record gives: clone size, V gene, J gene, D gene, CDR3 protein, CDR3 DNA. D genes are given only for firm matches. Not all rows give a size; the values are once, few, many and, for expanded clones, a class.

>-|TRBV28|TRBJ2-5|TRBD1
CASSPPWTGHQETQYF
TGTGCCAGCAGTCCGCCGTGGACAGGGCACCAAGAGACCCAGTACTTC
>-|TRBV4-1|TRBJ2-5|-
CASSLRGTDLFETQYF
TGCGCCAGCAGTCTGAGAGGGACTGACCTCTTTGAGACCCAGTACTTC
>-|TRBV29-1|TRBJ2-1|TRBD2
CSVPLGSAGDYNEQFF
TGCAGCGTACCCTTGGGGTCGGCGGGAGACTACAATGAGCAGTTCTTC
>few|TRBV9|TRBJ1-2|-
CASSVVPDGDYGYTF
TGTGCCAGCAGCGTAGTCCCCGACGGTGACTATGGCTACACCTTC
>-|TRBV13|TRBJ2-7|TRBD1
CASSLSRDRVSYEQYF
TGTGCCAGCAGCTTAAGCCGGGACAGGGTCTCCTACGAGCAGTACTTC
>once|TRBV29-1|TRBJ2-6|-
CSVVAADSGANVLTF
TGCAGCGTTGTAGCCGCAGACTCTGGGGCCAACGTCCTGACTTTC
>-|TRBV27|TRBJ2-7|-
CASSTGPSYEQYF
TGTGCCAGCAGTACAGGGCCCTCCTACGAGCAGTACTTC
>-|TRBV11-2|TRBJ2-7|-
CASSLLEFENEQYF
TGTGCCAGCAGCTTATTAGAGTTTGAGAACGAGCAGTACTTC
>-|TRBV27|TRBJ2-7|TRBD2
CASIGLAGVGFHEQYF
TGTGCCAGCATCGGACTAGCGGGAGTAGGTTTCCACGAGCAGTACTTC
>-|TRBV7-9|TRBJ1-2|TRBD1
CASRQGFGYTF
TGTGCCAGTAGACAGGGTTTTGGCTACACCTTC
>-|TRBV28|TRBJ2-1|-
CASTTGTNEQFF
TGTGCCAGCACTACTGGGACAAATGAGCAGTTCTTC
>-|TRBV28|TRBJ1-3|-
CASSPKTGGNTIYF
TGTGCCAGCAGTCCCAAGACGGGTGGAAACACCATATATTTT
>-|TRBV5-5|TRBJ2-7|-
CASSLVSGGASYEQYF
TGTGCCAGCAGCTTGGTTTCTGGGGGGGCCTCCTACGAGCAGTACTTC
>-|TRBV10-3|TRBJ2-7|-
CAISRDRKGSEQYF
TGTGCCATCAGTAGGGACCGTAAAGGATCCGAGCAGTACTTC
>-|TRBV19|TRBJ2-5|-
CASSLITAETQYF
TGTGCCAGTAGTTTAATTACGGCGGAGACCCAGTACTTC
>-|TRBV6-1|TRBJ2-7|TRBD1
CASSEGQGIYEQYF
TGTGCCAGCAGTGAGGGACAGGGCATCTACGAGCAGTACTTC
>-|TRBV16|TRBJ1-1|-
CASSFKNTEAFF
TGTGCCAGCAGTTTCAAGAACACTGAAGCTTTCTTT
>-|TRBV27|TRBJ2-7|-
CASSNRDIPYEQYF
TGTGCCAGCAGTAACCGGGACATCCCCTACGAGCAGTACTTC
>-|TRBV2|TRBJ1-5|-
CASKPTGFSNQPQHF
TGTGCCAGCAAACCCACAGGGTTTAGCAATCAGCCCCAGCATTTT
>-|TRBV27|TRBJ2-5|TRBD2
CASRKGLQETQYF
TGTGCCAGCAGGAAGGGACTACAAGAGACCCAGTACTTC
>-|TRBV28|TRBJ2-3|-
CASSSDRLADTQYF
TGTGCCAGCAGTTCCGACAGGCTAGCAGATACGCAGTATTTT
>-|TRBV2|TRBJ2-7|TRBD1
CASRATGISYEQYF
TGTGCCAGCAGGGCGACAGGGATTTCCTACGAGCAGTACTTC
>-|TRBV7-8|TRBJ2-2|TRBD2
CASSTRSGSGIGELFF
TGTGCCAGCAGCACTCGTAGCGGGAGCGGTATCGGGGAGCTGTTTTTT
>-|TRBV19|TRBJ2-7|-
CASSILLGSEQYF
TGTGCCAGTAGTATTTTATTGGGCAGCGAGCAGTACTTC
>-|TRBV6-1|TRBJ1-5|-
CASTQRGFNQPQHF
TGTGCCAGCACCCAAAGAGGTTTCAATCAGCCCCAGCATTTT
>few|TRBV4-1|TRBJ1-5|TRBD1
CASSETGLGNQPQHF
TGCGCCAGCAGCGAGACAGGGTTGGGCAATCAGCCCCAGCATTTT
>-|TRBV4-1|TRBJ1-5|TRBD1
CASSQGTGRNQPQHF
TGCGCCAGCAGCCAGGGGACAGGTCGCAATCAGCCCCAGCATTTT
>-|TRBV7-9|TRBJ2-7|-
CASSLYDRDASYEQYF
TGTGCCAGCAGCTTATACGATCGGGACGCCTCCTACGAGCAGTACTTC
>-|TRBV5-5|TRBJ1-3|-
CASSFGRGFSGNTIYF
TGTGCCAGCAGCTTTGGGAGGGGGTTCTCTGGAAACACCATATATTTT
>-|TRBV4-1|TRBJ2-7|-
CASSQENRAASYEQYF
TGCGCCAGCAGCCAAGAGAACAGGGCAGCCTCCTACGAGCAGTACTTC
>-|TRBV6-5|TRBJ1-3|-
CASTHLDGSGNTIYF
TGTGCCAGCACCCACTTGGACGGCTCTGGAAACACCATATATTTT
>-|TRBV19|TRBJ2-7|TRBD1
CASSILGSTGTGFNEQYF
TGTGCCAGTAGTATTCTTGGCTCGACCGGGACAGGGTTCAACGAGCAGTACTTC
>-|TRBV5-1|TRBJ2-3|-
CASSFHPDTQYF
TGCGCCAGCAGCTTTCACCCAGATACGCAGTATTTT
>-|TRBV6-1|TRBJ2-7|TRBD1
CASSEGGQGYEQYF
TGTGCCAGCAGTGAAGGGGGACAGGGATACGAGCAGTACTTC
>-|TRBV28|TRBJ2-7|TRBD2
CASSSSGRDLEQYF
TGTGCCAGCAGTTCTAGCGGGAGGGACCTAGAGCAGTACTTC
>-|TRBV13|TRBJ2-7|-
CASSLGDRSYEQYF
TGTGCCAGCAGCTTAGGGGACAGATCCTACGAGCAGTACTTC
>-|TRBV4-1|TRBJ1-1|-
CASSQVGTEAFF
TGCGCCAGCAGCCAGGTGGGCACTGAAGCTTTCTTT
>-|TRBV13|TRBJ2-1|TRBD2
CASSGPTSGGPGYNEQFF
TGTGCCAGCAGCGGACCGACTAGCGGGGGGCCGGGGTACAATGAGCAGTTCTTC
>-|TRBV30|TRBJ1-4|-
CAWSSGGSTNEKLFF
TGTGCCTGGAGTTCCGGGGGATCAACTAATGAAAAACTGTTTTTT
>-|TRBV30|TRBJ2-1|TRBD2
CAWNRLAGIYNEQFF
TGTGCCTGGAACCGACTAGCGGGGATCTACAATGAGCAGTTCTTC
>-|TRBV5-6|TRBJ2-3|TRBD1
CASIVGQEGTDTQYF
TGTGCCAGCATTGTCGGACAGGAAGGCACAGATACGCAGTATTTT
>once|TRBV15|TRBJ2-2|-
CATSRGRGPTGELFF
TGTGCCACCAGCAGGGGACGCGGGCCCACCGGGGAGCTGTTTTTT
>-|TRBV5-1|TRBJ2-7|-
CASGPDAGTYEQYF
TGCGCCAGCGGGCCCGACGCTGGCACCTACGAGCAGTACTTC
>-|TRBV6-5|TRBJ2-2|TRBD1
CASSYRTGFTGELFF
TGTGCCAGCAGTTACCGGACAGGGTTCACCGGGGAGCTGTTTTTT
>-|TRBV19|TRBJ2-1|-
CASSIAGEGEQFF
TGTGCCAGTAGTATAGCTGGGGAAGGTGAGCAGTTCTTC